This T cell receptor beta chain appears in the sequencing data of a study of cytomegalovirus exposure and HLA in healthy donors. Overall study context: Ancestry clustering placed more than 65% of around 400 genotyped donors in the Caucasian-associated cluster.

The study, taken as a whole, reports: An analysis done earlier found most TCR beta V segments productive about 87% or about 30% of the time.

Participants comprised healthy donors of bone marrow. Note on this clone: The antigen is not known.

The CDR3 runs to 14 residues. The germline V gene has CDR1 SNHLY and CDR2 FYNNEI. The primer mix had 60 Vbeta and 13 Jbeta primers. Using immunoSEQ multiplex PCR, the repertoire was profiled, and TCRdb retains in-frame clones only, with some absent. Of over 130,000 clones listed, 55% to 70% are singletons. The sequenced sample was PBMCs. The receptor was derived from a woman aged 55-69 years in good health and CMV-seropositive. This chain connects TRBV2 to TRBJ2-5, with D possibly TRBD2 on 6 matching bases. The J call is uncertain, as TRBJ2-7 better fits the DNA end. CDR3 protein: CASSEWGPGDEQYF. The CDR3, as DNA: TGTGCCAGCAGTGAATGGGGTCCGGGGGACGAGCAGTACTTC.